The entry that follows covers one T cell receptor (beta chain) sequence. Its antigen is unknown. Base qualities are missing; no much larger clone stands one base away. TCR beta CDR3 regions were amplified from RNA transcripts. A first-round RT-PCR of the TCR CDR3 used the HTBI primer set with the Qiagen OneStep RT-PCR kit. A second multiplex PCR round built the libraries, followed by size selection and purification. Sequencing of the libraries was done on an Illumina HiSeq2000 using paired-end 100 bp reads. The original pipeline was this. SOAPnuke was used to process the raw data, with reads discarded if the reads contained adapters or uncalled bases, had a mean Phred below 15, or lacked an exact constant-primer or identifier match. COPE v1.2.5 was used to merge the high-quality paired reads, and each unique nucleotide sequence was defined as a clonotype. MiTCR v1.1 was used to align the clonotypes against IMGT TRBV, TRBD and TRBJ reference segments. The analysis included only V-J combinations with a frequency above 0.0001, which together covered roughly 99% of the repertoires. A TCS score was defined as the ratio between F50 (clonal expansion) and ExV (chaos), using BLOSUM62-based TCRdist between CDR3 peptides within each V-J. Welch's t-statistics and random forest reduced approximately 520 V-J features to under 15, which were used in a naive Bayes classifier (R e1071). In-frame beta chains were kept once TCRdb had trimmed the public reads at Q25 with fastp and called clones with MiXCR. Every entry covers one CDR3 protein and lists the most common genes and DNA from its rows. TCRdb, not the authors, supplied the V and J calls. The sample yields around 420,000 distinct CDR3 sequences; about a sixth were counted once. Around an eighth of the sample rests with the top ten.

The entry originates in a study of T cells in Graves' hyperthyroidism and ophthalmopathy (dated by TCRdb to the late 2010s). In terms of the full investigation: Peripheral blood samples were taken at the time of initial diagnosis, prior to any treatment. TCR V-J signatures able to tell the groups apart were searched for in a discovery cohort of 95 to 100 patients, of whom roughly 42 had Graves' ophthalmopathy and 55 to 60 had stable Graves' hyperthyroidism. Whether ophthalmopathy could be predicted prospectively was tested in an independent validation cohort made up of 18 to 20 hyperthyroidism patients plus 17 patients who later progressed to ophthalmopathy. For training and testing, the roughly 93 patients in the discovery cohort were randomly divided in a 7:3 ratio. The study also compared thyroid tissue and blood T-cell repertoires from more than five Graves' hyperthyroidism patients. After sampling, hyperthyroidism patients received methimazole starting at 30 mg daily, and ophthalmopathy patients received high-dose intravenous methylprednisolone. TCR Vbeta CDR3 sequencing of 130 to 150 peripheral blood samples (under 45 ophthalmopathy, 75 hyperthyroidism and 17 progressor patients) is reported in the paper. On the study overall, not on this receptor specifically: In cross-validation, a model built on a 13 V-J signature told ophthalmopathy apart from stable hyperthyroidism with approximately 90% sensitivity and around 84% specificity, and in testing the same model reached 80%/75%. Most expanded thyroid clonotypes (frequency above 0.001) were also detected in blood, a finding suggesting that blood repertoires may reflect thyroid immune responses. In validation, the model predicted progression to ophthalmopathy a median of roughly 6.2 months before onset, with approximately 70% sensitivity and around 76% specificity. Sample size was not statistically predetermined, and investigators were not blinded to group allocation.

Germline trimming amounts to 1 base on V and 2 bases on J, with 8 as the count of junction bases outside the gene matches. The CDR3, from cysteine to phenylalanine, totals 17 residues. The DNA shown is the 51-base CDR3, in frame from base 1. From a lookup of the germline V gene, CDR1 and CDR2 are SGHDN and FVKESK. Stable Graves' hyperthyroidism was defined as no progression to ophthalmopathy during 18 months of follow-up. Hyperthyroidism patients were newly diagnosed, with disease duration under 2 months, and aged 18 to 65 years. Any patient with an uncontrolled infection, another autoimmune disease, pregnancy or lactation was excluded. Diagnoses relied on clinical symptoms, serum thyroxine and TRAb, thyroid ultrasound and orbital computed tomography. PBMCs were separated from under 12 ml of fresh peripheral blood using Ficoll-Paque density gradient centrifugation. Total RNA was extracted using Trizol reagent, and RNA quality was assessed on an Agilent 2100 Bioanalyzer.

The chain employs TRBV14 and TRBJ2-1, and TRBD1 matches 7 of the central bases. The sequence derives from a woman younger than 35 with Graves' hyperthyroidism. Sequencing used blood. The DNA sequence is given as TGTGCCAGCAGCCAAGGGTGGACAGGAAGCACCTACAATGAGCAGTTCTTC. It codes for CASSQGWTGSTYNEQFF.